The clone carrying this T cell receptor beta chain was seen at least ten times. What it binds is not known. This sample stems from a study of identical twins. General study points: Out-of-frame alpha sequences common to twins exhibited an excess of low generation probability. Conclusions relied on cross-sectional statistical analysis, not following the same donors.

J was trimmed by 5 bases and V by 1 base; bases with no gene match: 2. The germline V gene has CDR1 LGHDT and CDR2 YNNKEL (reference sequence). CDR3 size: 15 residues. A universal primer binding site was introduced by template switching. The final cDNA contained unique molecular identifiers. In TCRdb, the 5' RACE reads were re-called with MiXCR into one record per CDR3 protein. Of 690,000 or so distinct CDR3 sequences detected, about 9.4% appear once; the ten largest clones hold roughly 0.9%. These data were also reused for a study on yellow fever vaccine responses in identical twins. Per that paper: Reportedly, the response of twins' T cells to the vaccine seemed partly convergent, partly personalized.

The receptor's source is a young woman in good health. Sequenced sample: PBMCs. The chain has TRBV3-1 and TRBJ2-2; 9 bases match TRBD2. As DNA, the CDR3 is TGTGCCAGCAGCCAAGTCCTAGCGGGGACCGGGGAGCTGTTTTTT. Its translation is CASSQVLAGTGELFF.